This passage covers 18 T cell receptor beta chains from one sample sequenced in a study of blood T cell repertoires in COVID-19. Libraries were prepared by immunoSEQ multiplex PCR; TCRdb keeps only in-frame clonotypes and omits some of them. This sample carries 190,000 or so clones, approximately 78% of them seen once, and the ten largest clones take around 9%. Sequences were obtained from PBMCs or T cells enriched from blood (not recorded which). These receptors were obtained from a man aged 40-55 years who had recovered from COVID-19.

The rearrangement joins TRBV24-1 to TRBJ2-3; unclear D gene. Germline lookup yields CDR1 KGHDR and CDR2 SFDVKD. The CDR3 contains 13 residues. Trimming pared 2 bases from V and 6 bases from J, leaving 8 bases between. The CDR3 DNA reads TGTGCCACCAGTGATTCCCTATGGGATACGCAGTATTTT. Translating gives CATSDSLWDTQYF.

The chain combines TRBV5-1 with TRBJ1-3, with D possibly TRBD1 on 5 matching bases. V lost 4 bases and J lost 1, with 15 bases in between. This CDR3 comprises 16 residues. Germline V gene data show CDR1 as SGHRS and CDR2 as YFSETQ. CDR3: CASSLLNQGSGNTIYF. As DNA, the CDR3 is TGCGCCAGCAGCCTCCTAAATCAGGGTTCTGGAAACACCATATATTTT.

The V gene is TRBV5-1, the J gene TRBJ1-1; 8 nucleotides agree with TRBD1. V lost 4 bases, J lost 3 bases, and 5 bases stayed unmatched. CDR3 length equals 14 residues. CDR1 and CDR2 (germline): SGHRS, YFSETQ. CDR3 protein: CASSLTGDYTEAFF. CDR3 sequence (DNA): TGCGCCAGCAGCCTGACAGGGGACTACACTGAAGCTTTCTTT.

The chain combines TRBV10-3 with TRBJ1-1; D is unclear. Germline values: CDR1 ENHRY, CDR2 SYGVKD. Trimming stripped 7 bases from V and 0 bases from J, with 12 bases between. The CDR3 is 14 amino acids. The DNA for the CDR3 is TGTGCCATCACCCCCATTAGTATGAACACTGAAGCTTTCTTT. It translates to CAITPISMNTEAFF.

This rearrangement joins TRBV29-1 to TRBJ1-1; D may be TRBD1 (5 bases). V lost 7 bases, J lost 4 bases, and 19 bases lay in between. Germline values: CDR1 SQVTM, CDR2 ANQGSEA. This CDR3 is built from 14 residues. DNA for the CDR3: TGCAGCGCGGACGCGGGGCTAGGGGCCACTGAAGCTTTCTTT. This sequence encodes CSADAGLGATEAFF.

The V and J genes are TRBV2 and TRBJ1-2; perhaps TRBD1 as D (5 bases). This CDR3 spans 15 amino acids. V was trimmed by 7 bases and J by 7 bases, leaving 22 bases between them. Per germline, CDR1 SNHLY and CDR2 FYNNEI. The CDR3 sequence: CASTRREGQMAGYTF. The CDR3 DNA sequence: TGTGCCAGCACCCGTCGGGAGGGGCAGATGGCTGGCTACACCTTC.

The chain carries TRBV13 and TRBJ2-3; TRBD2 might be the D (5 bases). The CDR3 is 14 amino acids. V was clipped by 6 bases and J by 0 bases, with 10 bases between them. Germline-derived CDR1 and CDR2 are PRHDT and FYEKMQ (reference sequence). CDR3 residues: CASRVTGSTDTQYF. CDR3 DNA sequence: TGTGCCAGCAGAGTGACGGGGAGCACAGATACGCAGTATTTT.

This sequence joins TRBV10-3 and TRBJ2-2, with no clear D. This CDR3 is 12 amino acids long. Germline-derived CDR1 and CDR2 are ENHRY and SYGVKD. The ends were cut back, 3 bases at V and 6 bases at J, with 5 bases in the middle. For the CDR3, the DNA is TGTGCCATCAGTGAAGAGGCCGGGGAGCTGTTTTTT. This codes for CAISEEAGELFF.

CDR3 protein: CASSPRTSGGNTDTQYF. For the CDR3, the DNA is TGCGCCAGCAGCCCTCGGACTAGCGGGGGGAACACAGATACGCAGTATTTT. The chain is built from TRBV5-1 and TRBJ2-3; 14 bases agree with TRBD2. The CDR3 has 17 amino acids. Germline V gene sequence: CDR1 SGHRS, CDR2 YFSETQ. V gave up 4 bases and J gave up 2 bases; unmatched junction bases: 6.

This clone was detected only once. The genes are TRBV5-1 and TRBJ2-5; maybe TRBD2 (6 bases). CDR1 is SGHRS and CDR2 is YFSETQ in the germline V gene. V lost 4 bases, J lost 7 bases, and 14 bases lay in between. CDR3 length equals 13 residues. The CDR3 is CASSTRLGGTQYF. The CDR3 nucleotides read TGCGCCAGCAGCACGAGACTAGGAGGGACCCAGTACTTC.

V usage is TRBV5-6 and J usage is TRBJ2-3; D not resolved. CDR3 size: 14 residues. Germline V CDR1 and CDR2: SGHDT, YYEEEE. V was pared by 5 bases and J by 3 bases, with 13 bases between. CDR3 bases: TGTGCCAGCAGTGCGCGACTTCTGACAGATACGCAGTATTTT. Translated: CASSARLLTDTQYF.

In the case of this clone: Germline and junction disagree at one end, which may indicate a read error. The chain has TRBV6-5 and TRBJ2-7; 8 nucleotides line up with TRBD1. CDR1 MNHEY and CDR2 SVGAGI come from the germline V gene. The CDR3 runs to 14 residues. The CDR3: CASSDSGTGYEQYF. The CDR3 region has the DNA TGTGCCAGCAGTGACTCCGGGACAGGCTACGAGCAGTACTTC.

This sequence joins TRBV19 and TRBJ1-2; the match to TRBD1 covers 8 bases. The V gene's germline CDR1 is LNHDA and CDR2 SQIVND (reference sequence). V lost 4 bases and J lost 10; bases outside the gene matches: 8. There are 13 residues in the CDR3. CDR3 sequence: CASSTGTGSVYTF. Here the CDR3 DNA reads TGTGCCAGTAGTACCGGGACAGGATCAGTCTACACCTTC.

This clone was found once. The V gene is TRBV29-1, the J gene TRBJ1-1; D not resolved. Trimming took off 3 bases at V and 1 base at J, with 9 bases between the two ends. The CDR3 consists of 13 residues. Germline V gene sequence: CDR1 SQVTM, CDR2 ANQGSEA. The DNA of the CDR3 is TGCAGCGTTGACCGCGAGGGGAACACTGAAGCTTTCTTT. Its protein is CSVDREGNTEAFF.

There are many counts of this clone. The chain couples TRBV7-3 to TRBJ2-5, with TRBD2 matching 11 bases. The germline V gene encodes CDR1 SGHTA and CDR2 FQGTGA. J gave up 5 bases and V 5 bases, and 10 bases lay outside the gene matches. The CDR3 covers 16 residues. The CDR3: CASSPDLAGGGETQYF. DNA of the CDR3: TGTGCCAGCAGCCCCGACTTAGCGGGAGGGGGGGAGACCCAGTACTTC.

The DNA for the CDR3 is TGTGCCAGCAGCTTAGTGTTTGGGGCACCCGGGGAGCTGTTTTTT. This sequence encodes CASSLVFGAPGELFF. V is TRBV7-9 and J is TRBJ2-2; D is possibly TRBD1 (5 bases). The CDR3 is 15 amino acids. V lost 1 base to trimming and J lost 6 bases, with 12 bases between them. CDR1 SEHNR and CDR2 FQNEAQ come from the germline V gene (reference sequence).

This clone was seen a single time. The chain joins TRBV10-1 to TRBJ2-1; 7 positions agree with TRBD2. The CDR3 loop spans 15 amino acids. With V trimmed by 0 bases and J by 4 bases, 3 bases remained unmatched. Germline lookup yields CDR1 WNHNN and CDR2 SYGVQD (reference sequence). CDR3 DNA: TGCGCCAGCAGTGAGTCCGGGGGGACTTACAATGAGCAGTTCTTC. Translation gives CASSESGGTYNEQFF.

The genes are TRBV18 and TRBJ2-7; 7 bases match TRBD2. Germline CDR1 reads KGHSH; CDR2 reads LQKENI. The CDR3 consists of 14 residues. V gave up 1 base and J gave up 3 bases; unmatched junction bases: 3. DNA of the CDR3: TGTGCCAGCTCACCACGCGGGAGCTTCTACGAGCAGTACTTC. The encoded protein is CASSPRGSFYEQYF.